The next 15 T cell receptor beta chains were all read from a single sample in a study of T-cell memory formation after mild COVID-19. TCRdb independently ran MiXCR on the 5' RACE reads; one entry per CDR3 protein. The top ten clones hold around 12% of a sample with roughly 620,000 distinct CDR3 sequences, approximately 18% of them seen once. The source material was PBMCs or a T cell subset sorted from them (not recorded which). These receptors were obtained from an adult woman who had mild COVID-19 (a few samples of this study predate the infection). Cell type and time point are not known.

The chain uses TRBV2 and TRBJ2-1; D is perhaps TRBD2 (5 bases). The CDR3 extends over 12 amino acids. The germline gives CDR1 SNHLY, CDR2 FYNNEI. V lost 6 bases and J 10 bases, leaving 13 bases between the germline ends. In nucleotides, the CDR3 is TGTGCCAGCAGGGCACTAGATGACGAGCAGTTCTTC. The encoded protein is CASRALDDEQFF.

The CDR3 nucleotides read TGTGCCAGCAGCTTAATTACAGGGGGCTGGAACCCTTATGGCTACACCTTC. It encodes CASSLITGGWNPYGYTF. V is TRBV11-2 and J is TRBJ1-2; 9 bases fit TRBD1. The germline V gene encodes CDR1 SGHAT and CDR2 FQNNGV. The CDR3 spans 17 residues. The V segment lost 2 bases and the J segment 5 bases; nucleotides outside the gene matches: 12.

This chain uses TRBV4-3 with TRBJ1-1; 7 bases align to TRBD1. The CDR3 consists of 14 residues. Per the germline V gene, CDR1 is LGHNA and CDR2 is YSLEER. The trim removed 3 bases at V and 4 bases at J, leaving 5 bases unmatched. The CDR3 DNA reads TGCGCCAGCAGCCATCGAGCAGGGGGCACTGAAGCTTTCTTT. Translating gives CASSHRAGGTEAFF.

The rearrangement links TRBV4-3 to TRBJ1-1; D is undetermined. The CDR3 runs to 15 residues. V lost 1 base, J lost 2 bases, and 11 bases lay in between. Germline V CDR1 and CDR2: LGHNA, YSLEER. The CDR3 here is CASSQGEDYNTEAFF. The CDR3 region has the DNA TGCGCCAGCAGCCAAGGGGAGGACTACAACACTGAAGCTTTCTTT.

At least ten counts were recorded for this clonotype. The chain couples TRBV6-2 or TRBV6-3 to TRBJ2-1, with 14 positions matching TRBD2. The CDR3 consists of 18 residues. Germline V gene data show CDR1 as MNHEY and CDR2 as SVGEGT. The V gene end was trimmed by 2 bases and the J gene end by 4 bases; junction bases not matched to a gene: 7. The CDR3 DNA follows: TGTGCCAGCAGTTACCCGACTAGCGGGGGGGCTTGGTACAATGAGCAGTTCTTC. The encoded protein is CASSYPTSGGAWYNEQFF.

The chain recombines TRBV5-1 with TRBJ2-5, with 10 bases matching TRBD1. V lost 4 bases to trimming and J lost 5 bases; unmatched junction nucleotides: 5. This CDR3 has 14 residues. CDR1 and CDR2 (germline): SGHRS, YFSETQ. This chain's CDR3 is CASSRDRGSETQYF. DNA for the CDR3: TGCGCCAGCAGCAGGGACAGGGGTTCGGAGACCCAGTACTTC.

This chain joins TRBV4-1 and TRBJ2-2; 7 nucleotides line up with TRBD2. The CDR3 has 16 amino acids. V lost 0 bases, J lost 2 bases, and 3 bases stayed unmatched. Germline V lookup: CDR1 MGHRA, CDR2 YSYEKL. CDR3 coding DNA: TGCGCCAGCAGCCAAGATTGGGGGGGAAACACCGGGGAGCTGTTTTTT. This translates into CASSQDWGGNTGELFF.

This rearrangement joins TRBV6-5 to TRBJ2-5; 8 positions agree with TRBD1. The CDR3 consists of 12 residues. With 6 bases clipped from V and 5 bases from J, the junction kept 2 bases outside the gene matches. In germline, CDR1 is MNHEY, CDR2 SVGAGI. The CDR3 spells CASRTGAETQYF. Written as DNA, the CDR3 is TGTGCCAGCAGGACAGGGGCGGAGACCCAGTACTTC.

At least ten counts were recorded for this clonotype. This sequence joins TRBV7-9 and TRBJ2-5; D unclear. There are 14 residues in the CDR3. Germline CDR1 is SEHNR and CDR2 is FQNEAQ (reference sequence). With 5 bases removed from V and 5 bases from J, the gap between germline ends came to 15 bases. CDR3 DNA: TGTGCCAGCAGCCCCCCCATGCAACGGGAGACCCAGTACTTC. Translated: CASSPPMQRETQYF.

The CDR3 sequence: CASSPPTSGANVLTF. The CDR3 coding sequence is TGTGCCAGCAGCCCCCCAACCTCTGGGGCCAACGTCCTGACTTTC. The J gene is TRBJ2-6, the V gene TRBV7-2; D is ambiguous. Trimming pared 5 bases from V and 0 bases from J, leaving 8 bases between. Germline assignment: CDR1 SGHTA and CDR2 FQGNSA. This CDR3 region has 15 residues.

The chain employs TRBV7-3 and TRBJ2-3; D may be TRBD1 (6 bases). Germline V CDR1 and CDR2: SGHTA, FQGTGA. V was clipped by 2 bases and J by 1 base, with 10 bases between them. The CDR3 contains 15 residues. The CDR3 sequence is CASSLQGSGTDTQYF. The CDR3 nucleotides are TGTGCCAGCAGCTTACAGGGGAGCGGCACAGATACGCAGTATTTT.

This clonotype has only a few counts. The chain uses TRBV7-2 and TRBJ2-3, with D possibly being TRBD2 (5 bases). The CDR3 runs to 13 residues. Germline CDR1 reads SGHTA; CDR2 reads FQGNSA. With 3 bases removed from V and 7 bases from J, the gap between germline ends came to 11 bases. The CDR3 coding sequence is TGTGCCAGCAGCTTTGGAGGACTGAATACGCAGTATTTT. Protein sequence: CASSFGGLNTQYF.

The chain employs TRBV11-2 and TRBJ1-1; no reliable D call. Germline assignment: CDR1 SGHAT and CDR2 FQNNGV. CDR3 length: 14 residues. V was clipped by 4 bases and J by 1 base, with 10 bases between them. CDR3 region: CASSSVIRNTEAFF. CDR3 bases: TGTGCCAGCAGCTCCGTTATAAGGAACACTGAAGCTTTCTTT.

This clonotype was observed a few times. The V and J genes are TRBV20-1 and TRBJ2-5; 9 bases are a match to TRBD2. The CDR3 has 12 residues. CDR1 DFQATT and CDR2 SNEGSKA come from the germline V gene (reference sequence). Losses at the gene ends were 5 bases for V and 5 bases for J; bases not matched to a gene: 3. In nucleotides, the CDR3 is TGCAGTGCTCGGACTAGCGCGGAGACCCAGTACTTC. Translated, it gives CSARTSAETQYF.

The chain employs TRBV24-1 and TRBJ2-1; tentatively, D is TRBD1 or TRBD2 (5 bases each). The V end lost 0 bases, the J end lost 10 bases, and 9 bases lay between the germline ends. CDR1 is KGHDR and CDR2 is SFDVKD in the germline V gene. The CDR3 length is 13 residues. CDR3: CATSDLIGDEQFF. The CDR3 DNA is TGTGCCACCAGTGATTTGATAGGGGACGAGCAGTTCTTC.